This TCR beta chain emerged from a study of T cell responses to AZD1222 COVID-19 vaccine. Findings and limits, study-wide: Epitopes outside B.1.351 and B.1.1.7 mutated regions reportedly drew nearly half of spike TCRs. Rises in breadth and depth of Spike-specific TCRs came after two AZD1222 doses.

This CDR3 comprises 13 residues. Per the germline V gene, CDR1 is SEHNR and CDR2 is FQNEAQ (reference sequence). V lost 2 bases, J lost 7 bases, and 9 bases lay in between. Details on this clone: Its antigen remains unknown.

TCRdb keeps only in-frame clones here, not all; method: immunoSEQ multiplex PCR. The profile shows around 140,000 clones, about 94% of them singletons. Sequenced material: peripheral blood, taken on day 0 of AZD1222 vaccination. This receptor was taken from an adult in good health. This sequence joins TRBV7-9 and TRBJ2-1; D unclear. The CDR3 spells CASSLSLGNEQFF. The CDR3 DNA follows: TGTGCCAGCAGCTTATCCTTGGGAAATGAGCAGTTCTTC. Variable domain in full (rest from reference TRBV7-9 and TRBJ2-1): DTGVSQNPRHKITKRGQNVTFRCDPISEHNRLYWYRQTLGQGPEFLTYFQNEAQLEKSRLLSDRFSAERPKGSFSTLEIQRTEQGDSAMYLCASSLSLGNEQFFGPGTRLTVL.